Following are 11 T cell receptor beta chains from one sample sequenced in a study of blood T cell repertoires in COVID-19. This table comes from immunoSEQ multiplex PCR, and its TCRdb copy is limited to in-frame clones, with some not included. The sample lists tens of thousands of clones, almost 90% seen once, with around 5% in the top ten. Sequencing was performed on peripheral blood. The receptors stem from a man in his sixties with acute or convalescent COVID-19.

The chain joins TRBV15 to TRBJ1-5; D gene unclear. Trimming removed 0 bases at V and 4 bases at J, with 4 bases between. The CDR3 sequence is 13 residues long. Germline V gene sequence: CDR1 LNHNV, CDR2 YYDKDF (reference sequence). CDR3 bases: TGTGCCACCAGCAGAGATATGAATCAGCCCCAGCATTTT. Encoded protein: CATSRDMNQPQHF.

This clone came up once. CDR3 protein: CTSSQDQGSGIHNEQFF. The CDR3 nucleotides are TGCACCAGCAGCCAAGATCAAGGTAGCGGGATACACAATGAGCAGTTCTTC. The chain carries TRBV1 and TRBJ2-1; TRBD2, the D gene given by the table, was not confirmed from the DNA. TRBV1 is a pseudogene. CDR3 length equals 17 residues.

This chain connects TRBV3-1 (or the pseudogene TRBV3-2) to TRBJ2-2; weak D call: TRBD2 (5 bases). V gave up 0 bases and J gave up 5 bases, with 13 bases separating them. The germline gives CDR1 LGHDT, CDR2 YNNKEL (reference sequence). This CDR3 is built from 16 residues. CDR3 nucleotide sequence: TGTGCCAGCAGCCAAGAACGAGGGAGAGGGACCGGGGAGCTGTTTTTT. It codes for CASSQERGRGTGELFF.

This chain uses TRBV6-5 with TRBJ1-1, with a weak D call TRBD1 (5 bases). This CDR3 spans 13 amino acids. V lost 6 bases to trimming and J lost 7 bases, with 15 bases between them. Germline assignment: CDR1 MNHEY and CDR2 SVGAGI. DNA for the CDR3: TGTGCCAGCAGGTTCGGTAGGGGCAGTGAAGCTTTCTTT. Translated, it gives CASRFGRGSEAFF.

This chain links TRBV9 with TRBJ2-3; maybe TRBD1 (5 bases). The germline V and J ends were trimmed by 0 bases and 1 base, with 12 bases remaining between them. Germline CDR1 SGDLS, CDR2 YYNGEE. The CDR3 sequence is 16 residues long. CDR3 nucleotide sequence: TGTGCCAGCAGCGTAGGTGTCTTAGGGGGCACAGATACGCAGTATTTT. It translates to CASSVGVLGGTDTQYF.

V usage is TRBV27 and J usage is TRBJ2-7; 9 bases line up with TRBD1. CDR1 is MNHEY, CDR2 SMNVEV, per germline (reference sequence). V was pared by 3 bases and J by 5 bases, with 11 bases of the junction left unmatched. The CDR3 length is 16 residues. The chain's CDR3 is CASSLVSGTGLNEQYF. In nucleotides, the CDR3 is TGTGCCAGCAGTTTGGTCTCCGGGACAGGGCTGAACGAGCAGTACTTC.

This clone appeared a few times. This chain connects TRBV2 to TRBJ2-1, with a weak D call TRBD2 (5 bases). The germline CDR1 and CDR2 sequences are SNHLY and FYNNEI. The CDR3 contains 15 residues. The V and J ends lost 5 bases and 6 bases respectively, with 17 bases between them. In DNA, the CDR3 is TGTGCCAGCAGTTCCGGGATAAATGCCCCCAATGAGCAGTTCTTC. This gives the protein CASSSGINAPNEQFF. Together with reference TRBV2 and TRBJ2-1, the CDR3 gives the full variable domain: EPEVTQTPSHQVTQMGQEVILRCVPISNHLYFYWYRQILGQKVEFLVSFYNNEISEKSEIFDDQFSVERPDGSNFTLKIRSTKLEDSAMYFCASSSGINAPNEQFFGPGTRLTVL.

V gene TRBV27 combines with J gene TRBJ1-2; D gene uncertain. Per the germline V gene, CDR1 is MNHEY and CDR2 is SMNVEV (reference sequence). The CDR3 loop spans 14 amino acids. Trimming stripped 6 bases from V and 0 bases from J, with 11 bases between. In DNA form, the CDR3 reads TGTGCCAGCAGATCGGGATTTACTAACTATGGCTACACCTTC. Protein sequence: CASRSGFTNYGYTF.

This clone turned up a few times. The gene calls are TRBV19 and TRBJ2-1, with D perhaps TRBD2 (5 bases). Germline assignment: CDR1 LNHDA and CDR2 SQIVND (reference sequence). Deletions cut 6 bases from V and 3 bases from J, with 15 bases between. The CDR3 is 15 amino acids. CDR3 in amino acids: CASRGLGLLYNEQFF. The CDR3 DNA follows: TGTGCCAGTAGGGGCCTTGGACTCCTCTACAATGAGCAGTTCTTC.

The chain is built from TRBV5-4 and TRBJ2-7; D is possibly TRBD1 (5 bases). V was clipped by 3 bases and J by 6 bases, with 19 bases between them. Germline CDR1 is SGHNT and CDR2 is YYREEE (reference sequence). The CDR3 runs to 15 residues. The CDR3 loop is CASSSHTSTGSEQYF. The CDR3 bases are TGTGCCAGCAGCTCTCACACATCTACAGGTTCCGAGCAGTACTTC. The variable domain in full, with the rest retrieved from reference TRBV5-4 and TRBJ2-7, is ETGVTQSPTHLIKTRGQQVTLRCSSQSGHNTVSWYQQALGQGPQFIFQYYREEENGRGNFPPRFSGLQFPNYSSELNVNALELDDSALYLCASSSHTSTGSEQYFGPGTRLTVT.

The V call is TRBV3-1 (or the pseudogene TRBV3-2), the J call TRBJ1-1; D is ambiguous. The CDR3 is made up of 16 amino acids. The V end lost 5 bases, the J end lost 0 bases, and 16 bases lay between the germline ends. Germline V CDR1 and CDR2: LGHDT, YNNKEL (reference sequence). In nucleotides, the CDR3 is TGTGCCAGCAGCGACGACATATCGACCATGAACACTGAAGCTTTCTTT. Amino acid sequence: CASSDDISTMNTEAFF.